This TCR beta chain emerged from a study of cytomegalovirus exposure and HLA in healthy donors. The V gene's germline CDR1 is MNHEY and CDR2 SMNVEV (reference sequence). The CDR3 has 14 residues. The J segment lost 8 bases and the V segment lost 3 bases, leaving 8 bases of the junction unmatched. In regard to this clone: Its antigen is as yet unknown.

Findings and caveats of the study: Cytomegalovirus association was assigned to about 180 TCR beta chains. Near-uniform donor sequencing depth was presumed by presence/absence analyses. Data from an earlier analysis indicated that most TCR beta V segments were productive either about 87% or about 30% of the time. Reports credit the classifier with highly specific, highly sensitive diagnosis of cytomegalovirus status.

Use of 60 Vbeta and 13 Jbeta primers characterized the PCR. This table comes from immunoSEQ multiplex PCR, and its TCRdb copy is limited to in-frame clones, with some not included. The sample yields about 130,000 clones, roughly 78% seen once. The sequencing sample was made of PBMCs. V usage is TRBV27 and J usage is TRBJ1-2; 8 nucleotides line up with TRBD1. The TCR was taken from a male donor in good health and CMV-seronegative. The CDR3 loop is CASSFQGAATGYTF. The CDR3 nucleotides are TGTGCCAGCAGTTTCCAGGGGGCAGCTACCGGCTACACCTTC.